This T cell receptor (beta chain) was obtained from a study of T cells in Graves' hyperthyroidism and ophthalmopathy. RNA transcripts provided the source from which TCR beta CDR3 regions were amplified. In the first-round RT-PCR of the TCR CDR3, the HTBI primer set was used. MiXCR was run by TCRdb on the multiplex PCR reads, yielding one entry per CDR3 protein. The repertoire holds 89,000 or so distinct CDR3 sequences, with 40% as singletons. Looked up from germline, CDR1 is ENHRY and CDR2 is SYGVKD. CDR3 length equals 16 residues. As regards this clonotype: A junction boundary mismatches the germline segment, possibly from a read error.

This chain uses TRBV10-3 with TRBJ1-1, with D tentatively TRBD1 (6 bases). What was sequenced was peripheral blood or thyroid tissue (not recorded which). This receptor was taken from a young woman with Graves' hyperthyroidism. The CDR3 here is CAISDPGTPMNTEAFF. CDR3 nucleotide sequence: TGTGCCATCAGTGACCCGGGGACACCGATGAACACTGAAGCCTTCTTT.